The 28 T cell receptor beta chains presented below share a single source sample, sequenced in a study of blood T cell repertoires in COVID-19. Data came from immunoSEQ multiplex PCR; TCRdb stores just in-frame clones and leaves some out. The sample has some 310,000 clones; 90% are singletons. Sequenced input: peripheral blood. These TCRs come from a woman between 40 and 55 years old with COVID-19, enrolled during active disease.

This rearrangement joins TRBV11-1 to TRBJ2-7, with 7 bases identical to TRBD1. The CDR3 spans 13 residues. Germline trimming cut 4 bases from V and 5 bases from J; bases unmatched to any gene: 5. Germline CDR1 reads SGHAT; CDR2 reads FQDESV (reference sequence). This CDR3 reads CASSSGTENEQYF. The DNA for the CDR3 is TGTGCCAGCAGCTCCGGGACAGAGAACGAGCAGTACTTC.

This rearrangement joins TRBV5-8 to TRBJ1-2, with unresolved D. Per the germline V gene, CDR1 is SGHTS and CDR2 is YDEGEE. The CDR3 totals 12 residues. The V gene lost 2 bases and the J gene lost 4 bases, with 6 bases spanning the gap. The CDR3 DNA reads TGTGCCAGCAGCTTAGAGGGCTATGGCTACACCTTC. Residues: CASSLEGYGYTF.

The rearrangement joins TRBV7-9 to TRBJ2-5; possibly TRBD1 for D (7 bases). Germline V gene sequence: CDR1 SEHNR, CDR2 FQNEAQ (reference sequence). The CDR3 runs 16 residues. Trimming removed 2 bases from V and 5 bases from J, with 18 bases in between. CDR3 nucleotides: TGTGCCAGCAGCTTATCAATCAGGGGGGTGTCGGAGACCCAGTACTTC. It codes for CASSLSIRGVSETQYF. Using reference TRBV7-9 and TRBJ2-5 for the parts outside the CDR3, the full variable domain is DTGVSQNPRHKITKRGQNVTFRCDPISEHNRLYWYRQTLGQGPEFLTYFQNEAQLEKSRLLSDRFSAERPKGSFSTLEIQRTEQGDSAMYLCASSLSIRGVSETQYFGPGTRLLVL.

CDR3 region: CASRGTGGAYEQYF. In DNA form, the CDR3 reads TGTGCCAGCAGGGGGACAGGAGGAGCCTACGAGCAGTACTTC. V is TRBV6-5 and J is TRBJ2-7, with 8 positions matching TRBD1. The CDR3 spans 14 residues. Germline lookup yields CDR1 MNHEY and CDR2 SVGAGI. J lost 2 bases, V lost 6 bases, and 6 bases had no gene match.

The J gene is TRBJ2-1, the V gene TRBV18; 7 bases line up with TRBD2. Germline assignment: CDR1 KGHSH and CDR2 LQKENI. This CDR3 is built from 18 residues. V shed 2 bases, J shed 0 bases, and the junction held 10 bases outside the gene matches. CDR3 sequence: CASSPGPSGGSSYNEQFF. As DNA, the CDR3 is TGTGCCAGCTCACCAGGCCCTAGCGGAGGAAGCTCCTACAATGAGCAGTTCTTC. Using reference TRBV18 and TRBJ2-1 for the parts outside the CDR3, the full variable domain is NAGVMQNPRHLVRRRGQEARLRCSPMKGHSHVYWYRQLPEEGLKFMVYLQKENIIDESGMPKERFSAEFPKEGPSILRIQQVVRGDSAAYFCASSPGPSGGSSYNEQFFGPGTRLTVL.

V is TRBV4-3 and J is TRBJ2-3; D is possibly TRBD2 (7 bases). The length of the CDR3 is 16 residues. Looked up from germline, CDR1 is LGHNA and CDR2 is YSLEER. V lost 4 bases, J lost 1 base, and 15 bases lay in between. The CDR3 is CASSLTLGGGTDTQYF. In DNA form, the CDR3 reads TGCGCCAGCAGCCTCACCCTAGGGGGGGGCACAGATACGCAGTATTTT.

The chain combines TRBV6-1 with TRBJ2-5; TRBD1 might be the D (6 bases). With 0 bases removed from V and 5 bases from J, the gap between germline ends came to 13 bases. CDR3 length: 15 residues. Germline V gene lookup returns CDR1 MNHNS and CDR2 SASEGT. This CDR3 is CASSEALRGKETQYF. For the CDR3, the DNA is TGTGCCAGCAGTGAAGCGCTAAGGGGGAAGGAGACCCAGTACTTC.

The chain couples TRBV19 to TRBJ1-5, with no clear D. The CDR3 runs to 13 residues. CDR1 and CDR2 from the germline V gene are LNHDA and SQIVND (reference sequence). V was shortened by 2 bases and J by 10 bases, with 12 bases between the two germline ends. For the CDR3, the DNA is TGTGCCAGTAGTATAACTCAAGTCCCACCCCAGCATTTT. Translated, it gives CASSITQVPPQHF.

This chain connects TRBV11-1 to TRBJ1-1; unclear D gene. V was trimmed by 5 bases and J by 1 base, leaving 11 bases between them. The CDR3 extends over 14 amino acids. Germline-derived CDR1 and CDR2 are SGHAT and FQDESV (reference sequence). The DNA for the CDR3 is TGTGCCAGCAGCCGCGGACGGGGGAACACTGAAGCTTTCTTT. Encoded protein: CASSRGRGNTEAFF.

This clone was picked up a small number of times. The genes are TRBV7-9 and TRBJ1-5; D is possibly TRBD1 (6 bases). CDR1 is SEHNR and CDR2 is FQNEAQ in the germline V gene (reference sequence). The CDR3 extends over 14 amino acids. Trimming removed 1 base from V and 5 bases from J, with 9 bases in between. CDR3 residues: CASSLGGGYQPQHF. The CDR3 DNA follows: TGTGCCAGCAGCTTAGGCGGGGGCTATCAGCCCCAGCATTTT.

The CDR3 here is CAWATRSYEQYF. In DNA form, the CDR3 reads TGTGCCTGGGCAACAAGATCCTACGAGCAGTACTTC. The chain combines TRBV30 with TRBJ2-7; D is unclear. This CDR3 has 12 amino acids. The germline V and J ends were trimmed by 5 bases and 1 base, with 9 bases remaining between them. Germline V gene lookup returns CDR1 GTSNPN and CDR2 SVGIG (reference sequence).

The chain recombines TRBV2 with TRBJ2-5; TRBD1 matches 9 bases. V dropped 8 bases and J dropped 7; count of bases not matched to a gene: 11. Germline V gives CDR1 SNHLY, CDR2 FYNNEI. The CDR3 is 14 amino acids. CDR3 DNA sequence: TGTGCCAGCGAAACCACAGGGGGCGGGGGGACCCAGTACTTC. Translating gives CASETTGGGGTQYF.

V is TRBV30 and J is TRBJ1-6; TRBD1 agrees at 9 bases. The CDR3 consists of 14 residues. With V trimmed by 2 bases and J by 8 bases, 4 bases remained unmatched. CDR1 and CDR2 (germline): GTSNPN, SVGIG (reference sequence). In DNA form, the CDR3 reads TGTGCCTGGAGTCGGACAGGGGTGGATTCACCCCTCCACTTT. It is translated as CAWSRTGVDSPLHF.

CDR3 bases: TGTGCCAGCACGACCTCGGGGGGGCCGACAGATACGCAGTATTTT. Residues: CASTTSGGPTDTQYF. This chain connects TRBV3-1 (or the pseudogene TRBV3-2) to TRBJ2-3; 8 nucleotides align to TRBD2. CDR1 and CDR2 from the germline V gene are LGHDT and YNNKEL (reference sequence). The junction had 9 bases not matched to a gene; V was cut back by 7 bases and J by 3 bases. The CDR3 covers 15 residues.

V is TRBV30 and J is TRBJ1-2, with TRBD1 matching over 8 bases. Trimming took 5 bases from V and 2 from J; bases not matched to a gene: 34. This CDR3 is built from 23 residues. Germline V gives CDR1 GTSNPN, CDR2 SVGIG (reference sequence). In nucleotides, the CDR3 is TGTGCCTGGGAGCAGGACATCTTAGAGTCTGGGAGCAGGACAGGGAATTTAAACTATGGCTACACCTTC. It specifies CAWEQDILESGSRTGNLNYGYTF.

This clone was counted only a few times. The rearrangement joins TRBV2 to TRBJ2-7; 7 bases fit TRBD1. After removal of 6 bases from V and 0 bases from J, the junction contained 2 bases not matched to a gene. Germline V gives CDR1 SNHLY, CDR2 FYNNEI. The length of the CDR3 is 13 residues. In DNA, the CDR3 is TGTGCCAGCAGCCGGGACAGCTCCTACGAGCAGTACTTC. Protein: CASSRDSSYEQYF.

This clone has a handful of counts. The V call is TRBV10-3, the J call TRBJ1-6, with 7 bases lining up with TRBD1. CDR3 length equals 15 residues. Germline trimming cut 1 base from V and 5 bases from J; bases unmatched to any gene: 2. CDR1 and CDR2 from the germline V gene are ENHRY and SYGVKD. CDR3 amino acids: CAISELTGDNSPLHF. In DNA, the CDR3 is TGTGCCATCAGTGAGTTAACAGGGGATAATTCACCCCTCCACTTT.

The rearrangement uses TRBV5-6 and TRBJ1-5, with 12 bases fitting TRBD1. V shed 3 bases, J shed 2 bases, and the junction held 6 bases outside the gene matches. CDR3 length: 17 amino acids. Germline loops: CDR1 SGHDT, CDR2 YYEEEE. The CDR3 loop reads CASSWGQGARGNQPQHF. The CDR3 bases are TGTGCCAGCAGCTGGGGACAGGGGGCACGGGGCAATCAGCCCCAGCATTTT.

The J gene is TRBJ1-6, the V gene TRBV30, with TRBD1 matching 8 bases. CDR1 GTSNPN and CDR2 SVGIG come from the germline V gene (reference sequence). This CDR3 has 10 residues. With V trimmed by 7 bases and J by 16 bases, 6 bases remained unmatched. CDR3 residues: CALNRGTLHF. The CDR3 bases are TGTGCCTTGAACAGGGGGACACTCCACTTT.

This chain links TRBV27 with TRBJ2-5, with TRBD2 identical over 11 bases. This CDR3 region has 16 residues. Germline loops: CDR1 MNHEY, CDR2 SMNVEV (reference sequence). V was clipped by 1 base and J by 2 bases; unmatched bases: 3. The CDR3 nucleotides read TGTGCCAGCAGTTTATTCACTAGCGGGGGTCAAGAGACCCAGTACTTC. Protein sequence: CASSLFTSGGQETQYF.

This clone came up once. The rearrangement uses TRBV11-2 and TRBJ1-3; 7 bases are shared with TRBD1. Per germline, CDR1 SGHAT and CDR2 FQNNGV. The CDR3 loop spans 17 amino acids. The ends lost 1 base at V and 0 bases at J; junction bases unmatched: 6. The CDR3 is CASSLGAGQLSGNTIYF. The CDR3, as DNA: TGTGCCAGCAGCTTAGGCGCGGGACAGCTCTCTGGAAACACCATATATTTT.

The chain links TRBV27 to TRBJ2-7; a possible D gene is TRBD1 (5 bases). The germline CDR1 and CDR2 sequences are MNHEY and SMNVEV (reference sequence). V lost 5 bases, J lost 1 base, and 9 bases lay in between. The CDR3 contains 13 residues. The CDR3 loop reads CASSVTASYEQYF. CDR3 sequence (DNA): TGTGCCAGCAGTGTGACAGCTTCCTACGAGCAGTACTTC.

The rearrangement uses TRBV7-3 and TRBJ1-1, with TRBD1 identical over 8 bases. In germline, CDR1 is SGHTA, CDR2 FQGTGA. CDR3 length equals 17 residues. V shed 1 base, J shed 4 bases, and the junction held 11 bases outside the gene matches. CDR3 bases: TGTGCCAGCAGCTTAAGTATGGCAGGGGGCATGGGCACTGAAGCTTTCTTT. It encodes CASSLSMAGGMGTEAFF.

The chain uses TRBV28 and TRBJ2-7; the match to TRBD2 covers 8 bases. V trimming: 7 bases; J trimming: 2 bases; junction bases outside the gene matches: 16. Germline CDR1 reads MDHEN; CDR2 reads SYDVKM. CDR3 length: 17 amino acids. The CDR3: CASTEVGGRKIPYEQYF. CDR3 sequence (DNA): TGTGCCAGCACGGAGGTTGGCGGGAGGAAAATTCCCTACGAGCAGTACTTC.

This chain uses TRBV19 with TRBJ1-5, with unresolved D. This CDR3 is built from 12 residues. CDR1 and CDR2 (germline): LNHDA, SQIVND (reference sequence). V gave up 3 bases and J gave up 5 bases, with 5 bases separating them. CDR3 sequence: CASSMLDQPQHF. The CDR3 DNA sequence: TGTGCCAGTAGTATGCTAGATCAGCCCCAGCATTTT.

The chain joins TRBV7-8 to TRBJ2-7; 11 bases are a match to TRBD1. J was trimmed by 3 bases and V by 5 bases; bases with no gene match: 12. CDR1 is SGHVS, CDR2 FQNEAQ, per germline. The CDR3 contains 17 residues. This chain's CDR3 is CASSRGDRGKESYEQYF. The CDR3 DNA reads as TGTGCCAGCAGCCGGGGGGACAGGGGGAAGGAAAGCTACGAGCAGTACTTC.

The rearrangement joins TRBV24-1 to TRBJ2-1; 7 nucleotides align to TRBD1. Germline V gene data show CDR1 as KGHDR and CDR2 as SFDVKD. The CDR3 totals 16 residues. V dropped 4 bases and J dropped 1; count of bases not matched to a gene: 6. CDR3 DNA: TGTGCCACCAGTGACCCCGGGACAGCTTCCTACAATGAGCAGTTCTTC. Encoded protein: CATSDPGTASYNEQFF.

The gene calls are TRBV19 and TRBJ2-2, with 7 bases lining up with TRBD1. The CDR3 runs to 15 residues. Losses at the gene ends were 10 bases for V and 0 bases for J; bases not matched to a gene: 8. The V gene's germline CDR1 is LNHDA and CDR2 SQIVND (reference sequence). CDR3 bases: TGTGCCACCCTAGGACAGGCGGCGAACACCGGGGAGCTGTTTTTT. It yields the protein CATLGQAANTGELFF.